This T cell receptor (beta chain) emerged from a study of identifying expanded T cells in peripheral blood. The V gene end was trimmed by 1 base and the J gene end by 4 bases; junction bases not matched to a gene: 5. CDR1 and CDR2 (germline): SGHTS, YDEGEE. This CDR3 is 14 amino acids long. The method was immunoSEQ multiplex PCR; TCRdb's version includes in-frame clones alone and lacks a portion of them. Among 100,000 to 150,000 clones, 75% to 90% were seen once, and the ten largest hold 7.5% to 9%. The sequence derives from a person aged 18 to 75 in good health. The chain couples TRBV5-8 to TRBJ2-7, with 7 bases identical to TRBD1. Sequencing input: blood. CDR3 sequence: CASSLRDSRYEQYF. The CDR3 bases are TGTGCCAGCAGCTTGCGGGACAGCCGTTACGAGCAGTACTTC.